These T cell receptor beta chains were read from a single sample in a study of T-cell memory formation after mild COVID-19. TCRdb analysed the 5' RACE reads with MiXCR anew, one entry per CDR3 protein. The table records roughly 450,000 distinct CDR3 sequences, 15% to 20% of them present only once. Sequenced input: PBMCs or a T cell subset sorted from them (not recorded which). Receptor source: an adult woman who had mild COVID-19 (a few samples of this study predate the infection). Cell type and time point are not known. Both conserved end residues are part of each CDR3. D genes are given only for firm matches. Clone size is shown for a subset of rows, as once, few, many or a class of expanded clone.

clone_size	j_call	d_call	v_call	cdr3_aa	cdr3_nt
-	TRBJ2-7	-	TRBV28	CASSLATANGYEQYF	TGTGCCAGCAGTTTGGCGACAGCGAACGGCTACGAGCAGTACTTC
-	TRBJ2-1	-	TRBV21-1	CASSGSGSGGATLF	TGTGCCAGCAGTGGTAGTGGTAGCGGGGGGGCCACGCTCTTC
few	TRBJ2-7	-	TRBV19	CASSIGTKSNYEQYF	TGTGCCAGTAGTATAGGGACTAAAAGCAACTACGAGCAGTACTTC
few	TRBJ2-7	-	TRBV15	CATSRGGTAYMYEQYF	TGTGCCACCAGCAGAGGTGGAACTGCATACATGTACGAGCAGTACTTC
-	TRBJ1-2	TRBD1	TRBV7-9	CASSNGQGDYGYTF	TGTGCCAGCAGCAACGGACAGGGAGACTATGGCTACACCTTC
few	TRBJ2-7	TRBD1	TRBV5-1	CASSLARSGTGFYEQYF	TGCGCCAGCAGCTTGGCTAGATCCGGGACAGGGTTCTACGAGCAGTACTTC
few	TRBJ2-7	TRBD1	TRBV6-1	CASNVQGMYEQYF	TGTGCCAGCAACGTACAGGGGATGTACGAGCAGTACTTC
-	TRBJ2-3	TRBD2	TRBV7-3	CASSLLGTSGPSTDTQYF	TGTGCCAGCAGCTTACTCGGGACTAGCGGGCCCTCCACAGATACGCAGTATTTT
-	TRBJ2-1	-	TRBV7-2	CASSLGRAGEQFF	TGTGCCAGCAGCTTAGGGAGGGCGGGGGAGCAGTTCTTC
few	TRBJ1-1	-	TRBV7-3	CASSIRQGTEAFF	TGTGCCAGCAGCATCCGTCAGGGGACTGAAGCTTTCTTT
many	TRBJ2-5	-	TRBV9	CASSVEPGLETQYF	TGTGCCAGCAGCGTAGAACCGGGATTAGAGACCCAGTACTTC
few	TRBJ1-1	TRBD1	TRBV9	CASSETLGTGVTEAFF	TGTGCCAGCAGCGAAACCTTAGGGACAGGGGTAACTGAAGCTTTCTTT
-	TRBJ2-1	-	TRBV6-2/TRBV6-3	CASSTGHSSYNEQFF	TGTGCCAGCAGTACCGGACATAGCTCCTACAATGAGCAGTTCTTC
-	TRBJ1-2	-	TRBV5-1	CASSFEQPNYGYTF	TGCGCCAGCAGCTTTGAGCAGCCTAACTATGGCTACACCTTC